This T cell receptor beta chain came from a study of post-analysis software for immune sequencing data. About the study: Multiple sclerosis in the patients followed relapsing-remitting, secondary progressive and progressive-relapsing courses. Study conclusions and caveats: Under the F measure, samples that were prepared in one batch clustered strongly together. The normalized Chao1 diversity of multiple sclerosis patients was significantly lower than that of controls. A few TRBV segments, TRBV5-6, TRBV5-1 and TRBV20-1 among them, were found more frequent in patients than controls.

Incorporated into the TCR beta cDNA libraries were unique molecular identifiers, which served to reduce PCR and sequencing biases. A population of about 0.85 to 11 million T cells gave rise to about half a million cDNA molecules. TCRdb re-derived calls from the PCR reads in MiXCR, one entry per CDR3 protein. The table shows hundreds of thousands of distinct CDR3 sequences, with 55% to 70% occurring only once. From germline, CDR1 is MRHNA and CDR2 SNTAGT. CDR3 length: 14 residues. V lost 9 bases to trimming and J lost 6 bases, with 18 bases between them. In its sample, this clonotype was seen a few times. The antigen is not known.

This rearrangement joins TRBV6-4 to TRBJ2-1; D gene uncertain. Sequencing used blood. The clonotype originates from a girl under 10 years old with multiple sclerosis. The DNA for the CDR3 is TGTGCCAGTGCCCCATCCAACAAATTCAATGAGCAGTTCTTC. Protein: CASAPSNKFNEQFF.